This T cell receptor beta chain was found in a study of control samples from healthy donors and cancer patients (dated by TCRdb to about 2020). A note on this clone: Its cognate antigen has yet to be identified. The record has no base qualities; no much larger clone is one base away.

CDR1 and CDR2 are read off the germline V gene (reference sequence) as LNHDA and SQIVND. The CDR3 holds 18 amino acids from the cysteine to the phenylalanine. Just the 54-base CDR3 DNA is kept, in frame starting at base 1. From V the trimming removes 5 bases and from J it removes 9 bases, while the gene matches leave 19 bases of the junction unaccounted for. Library preparation was by the immunoSEQ multiplex PCR assay. TCRdb stores this immuneACCESS table with in-frame sequences only. Part of the clones is absent; in the studies checked, under half of the shortfall reflects unresolved V genes, and no reason is known for the rest. The sample table shows approximately 100,000 clones, and just over 85% are seen once. The ten largest clonotypes hold 11% to 15% of the sample.

This receptor was identified in a man between 25 and 39 years old in good health. The V gene is TRBV19 and the J gene is TRBJ2-4; 10 central bases correspond to TRBD1. The sample taken for sequencing was blood. The CDR3 protein sequence reads: CASSPRQGANPNFFIQYF. The nucleotide sequence is TGTGCCAGTAGTCCGCGACAGGGGGCGAATCCCAATTTTTTCATTCAGTACTTC.